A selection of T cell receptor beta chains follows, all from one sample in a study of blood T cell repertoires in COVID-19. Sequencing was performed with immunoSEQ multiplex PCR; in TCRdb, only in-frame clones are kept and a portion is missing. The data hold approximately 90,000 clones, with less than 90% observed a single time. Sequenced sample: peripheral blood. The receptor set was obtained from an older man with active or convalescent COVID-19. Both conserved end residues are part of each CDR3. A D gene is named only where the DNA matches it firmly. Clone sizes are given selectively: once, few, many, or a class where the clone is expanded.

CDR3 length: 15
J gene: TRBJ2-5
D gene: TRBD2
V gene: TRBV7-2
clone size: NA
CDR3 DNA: TGTGCCAGCTCCTGGGGGGGGAGCCTCGGGGAGACCCAGTACTTC
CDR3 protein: CASSWGGSLGETQYF

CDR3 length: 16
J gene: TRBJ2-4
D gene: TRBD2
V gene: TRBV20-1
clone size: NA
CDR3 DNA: TGCAGTGCTAGTCAAGGACTAGGGCTTTTTTGGGACATTCAGTACTTC
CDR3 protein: CSASQGLGLFWDIQYF

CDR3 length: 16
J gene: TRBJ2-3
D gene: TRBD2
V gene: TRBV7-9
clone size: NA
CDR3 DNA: TGTGCCAGCAGACGTACTAGCGGGAGTTTACCAGATACGCAGTATTTT
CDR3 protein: CASRRTSGSLPDTQYF

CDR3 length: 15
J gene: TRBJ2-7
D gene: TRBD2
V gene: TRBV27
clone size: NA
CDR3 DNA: TGTGCCAGCAGCCCTCAAACTAGCGGAGCTTACGAGCAGTACTTC
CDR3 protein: CASSPQTSGAYEQYF

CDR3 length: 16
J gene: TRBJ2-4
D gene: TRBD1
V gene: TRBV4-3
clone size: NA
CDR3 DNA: TGCGCCAGCAGCCAAGAGGACAGGGTCACCAAAAACATTCAGTACTTC
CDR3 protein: CASSQEDRVTKNIQYF

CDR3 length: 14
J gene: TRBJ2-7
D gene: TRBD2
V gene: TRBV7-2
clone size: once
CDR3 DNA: TGTGCCAGCAGCTTAGGGACTAGCAGCAACGAGCAGTACTTC
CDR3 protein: CASSLGTSSNEQYF

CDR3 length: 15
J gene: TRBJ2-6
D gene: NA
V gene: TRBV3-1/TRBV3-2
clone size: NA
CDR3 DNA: TGTGCCAGCAGCCAACGGGGCTCTGGGGCCAACGTCCTGACTTTC
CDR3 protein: CASSQRGSGANVLTF

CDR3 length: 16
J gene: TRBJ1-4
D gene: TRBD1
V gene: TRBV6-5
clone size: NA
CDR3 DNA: TGTGCCAGCAGTTTCTCGACAGGGTCTGCTAATGAAAAACTGTTTTTT
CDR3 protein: CASSFSTGSANEKLFF

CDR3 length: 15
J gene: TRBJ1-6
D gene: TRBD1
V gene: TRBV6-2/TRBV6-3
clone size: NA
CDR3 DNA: TGTGCCAGCAGTCGAGGACAGGCGGCTAATTCACCCCTCCACTTT
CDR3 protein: CASSRGQAANSPLHF

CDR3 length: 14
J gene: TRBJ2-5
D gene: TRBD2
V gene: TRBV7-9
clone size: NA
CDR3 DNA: TGTGCCAGCAGCAAGGGGACTACCCAAGAGACCCAGTACTTC
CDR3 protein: CASSKGTTQETQYF

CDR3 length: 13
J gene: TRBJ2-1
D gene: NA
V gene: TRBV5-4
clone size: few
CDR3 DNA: TGTGCCAGCAGCCCCGAGCGGTACAATGAGCAGTTCTTC
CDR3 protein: CASSPERYNEQFF

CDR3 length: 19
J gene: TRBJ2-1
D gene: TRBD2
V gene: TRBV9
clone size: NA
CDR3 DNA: TGTGCCAGCAGCGCCGGGACTAGCGGGAGGGCCGACTCCTACAATGAGCAGTTCTTC
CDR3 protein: CASSAGTSGRADSYNEQFF

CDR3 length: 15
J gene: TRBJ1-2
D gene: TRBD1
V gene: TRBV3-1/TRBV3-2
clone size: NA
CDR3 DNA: TGTGCCAGCAGCACCCGGGACAGGGGAGGGTCTGGCTACACCTTC
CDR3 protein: CASSTRDRGGSGYTF

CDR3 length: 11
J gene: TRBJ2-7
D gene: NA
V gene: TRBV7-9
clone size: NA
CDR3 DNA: TGTGCCAGCAGCCCCCAATACGAGCAGTACTTC
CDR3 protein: CASSPQYEQYF

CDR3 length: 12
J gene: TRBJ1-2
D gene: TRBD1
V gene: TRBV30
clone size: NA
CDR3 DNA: TGTGCCCAGGGACAGAATAACTATGGCTACACCTTC
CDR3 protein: CAQGQNNYGYTF

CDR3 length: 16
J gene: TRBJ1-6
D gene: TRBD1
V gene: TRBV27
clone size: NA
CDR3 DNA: TGTGCCAGCAGTTCCGGACAGGGCTCCTATAATTCACCCCTCCACTTT
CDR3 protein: CASSSGQGSYNSPLHF

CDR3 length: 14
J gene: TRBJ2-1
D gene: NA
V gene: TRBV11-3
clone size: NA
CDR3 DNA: TGTGCCAGCGGCCAGACAGGCAATTACAATGAGCAGTTCTTC
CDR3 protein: CASGQTGNYNEQFF

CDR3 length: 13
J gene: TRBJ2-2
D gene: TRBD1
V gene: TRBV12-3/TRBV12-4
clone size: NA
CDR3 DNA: TGTGCCAGTGACAGGGGGAACACCGGGGAGCTGTTTTTT
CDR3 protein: CASDRGNTGELFF

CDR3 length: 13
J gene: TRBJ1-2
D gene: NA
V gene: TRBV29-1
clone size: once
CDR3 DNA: TGCAGCGTTGAGGGTGATTCAGGAGGAGGCTACACCTTC
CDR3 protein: CSVEGDSGGGYTF